A selection of T cell receptor beta chains follows, all from one sample in a study of cytomegalovirus exposure and HLA in healthy donors. The repertoire was sequenced with immunoSEQ multiplex PCR; TCRdb's copy has only in-frame clones and lacks some. The table lists some 130,000 clones, roughly 65% of them singletons. The specimen was PBMCs. The receptors shown here come from a man aged 40-50 years in good health and CMV-seropositive. Each CDR3 is given with its conserved first and last residue. D genes are given only for firm matches. Size is stated for part of the rows, as once, few or many counts, or as a class when the clone is expanded.

v_call	clone_size	d_call	j_call	cdr3_length	cdr3_nt	cdr3_aa
TRBV7-8	NA	TRBD2	TRBJ2-2	17	TGTGCCAGCAGCCCCGGGACTAGCGGGGCCTACACCGGGGAGCTGTTTTTT	CASSPGTSGAYTGELFF
TRBV9	NA	TRBD2	TRBJ2-1	13	TGTGCCTGCGAACGACTAGCCGGAGATGAGCAGTTCTTC	CACERLAGDEQFF
TRBV25-1	NA	NA	TRBJ1-4	15	TGTGCCAGCAGTGAATGGGGGCCAACTAATGAAAAACTGTTTTTT	CASSEWGPTNEKLFF
TRBV5-1	NA	NA	TRBJ1-5	15	TGCGCCAGCAGCTTGGAAGGGGTCCCCAATCAGCCCCAGCATTTT	CASSLEGVPNQPQHF
TRBV5-6	few	TRBD1	TRBJ2-7	14	TGTGCCAGCAGTTGGGACAGGAGCGGGTACGAGCAGTACTTC	CASSWDRSGYEQYF
TRBV5-4	NA	TRBD2	TRBJ2-3	16	TGTGCCAGCAGCATGGGACTAGCGGGTTCCACAGATACGCAGTATTTT	CASSMGLAGSTDTQYF
TRBV5-1	NA	NA	TRBJ2-5	14	TGCGCCAGCAGCTTTGGTGGTAGCCAAGAGACCCAGTACTTC	CASSFGGSQETQYF
TRBV27	NA	NA	TRBJ2-1	15	TGTGCCAGCAGTTCAACCGGGACACACTACAATGAGCAGTTCTTC	CASSSTGTHYNEQFF
TRBV2	once	TRBD2	TRBJ2-5	15	TGTGCCAGCAGTGACTCTAGCGGGGTGATCGAGACCCAGTACTTC	CASSDSSGVIETQYF
TRBV7-3	NA	TRBD1	TRBJ1-1	15	TGTGCCAGCAGCTCCCAGGGGGCCGGGAACACTGAAGCTTTCTTT	CASSSQGAGNTEAFF
TRBV7-3	NA	TRBD2	TRBJ2-3	17	TGTGCCAGCAGCTTAACGGGTCTAGCGGGAGTTGGGGATACGCAGTATTTT	CASSLTGLAGVGDTQYF
TRBV5-8	NA	NA	TRBJ2-5	16	TGTGCCAGCAGCTTGGGAGGTCAGGGTACGCGAGAGACCCAGTACTTC	CASSLGGQGTRETQYF
TRBV2	few	TRBD2	TRBJ2-7	14	TGTGCCAGCATAAAGCGGGGGGAACAATACGAGCAGTACTTC	CASIKRGEQYEQYF
TRBV10-3	few	NA	TRBJ2-6	19	TGTGCCATCAGTGATTCAGGGAAAGAAGTATTCTCTGGGGCCAACGTCCTGACTTTC	CAISDSGKEVFSGANVLTF
TRBV28	once	TRBD1	TRBJ1-1	14	TGTGCCAGCAGGCAAGGGGGCGGGAACACTGAAGCTTTCTTT	CASRQGGGNTEAFF
TRBV14	NA	NA	TRBJ2-3	20	TGTGCCAGCAGCCAAGATACCGTTAGACCCGGGATCCCGGCCACAGATACGCAGTATTTT	CASSQDTVRPGIPATDTQYF
TRBV5-1	NA	TRBD1	TRBJ1-1	16	TGCGCCAGCAGCGTCCGACAGGGCACGGGGAACACTGAAGCTTTCTTT	CASSVRQGTGNTEAFF
TRBV2	few	NA	TRBJ1-5	14	TGTGCCAGCAGTGAAAACAGCCGCAATCAGCCCCAGCATTTT	CASSENSRNQPQHF
TRBV4-2	NA	TRBD2	TRBJ2-5	19	TGTGCCAGCAGCCAAGAGCGTGCCGGGCGGGGGGTCCTCCAAGAGACCCAGTACTTC	CASSQERAGRGVLQETQYF
TRBV7-9	NA	NA	TRBJ1-1	13	TGTGCCACAAAACAGGGTTTATACACTGAAGCTTTCTTT	CATKQGLYTEAFF
TRBV6-5	NA	NA	TRBJ2-2	16	TGTGCCAGCAGTTACGGTCCTGGGGGCGACACCGGGGAGCTGTTTTTT	CASSYGPGGDTGELFF
TRBV6-5	NA	TRBD1	TRBJ1-4	14	TGTGCCAGCAGTGGGGACAGAAGTTATGAAAAACTGTTTTTT	CASSGDRSYEKLFF
TRBV5-1	NA	TRBD2	TRBJ2-3	15	TGCGCCAGCAGTAGCGGGGGGCAGAGCACAGATACGCAGTATTTT	CASSSGGQSTDTQYF
TRBV15	few	NA	TRBJ1-3	18	TGTGCCACCAGCAGAGACCGTTCGTCCCAGATCTCTGGAAACACCATATATTTT	CATSRDRSSQISGNTIYF
TRBV15	NA	TRBD2	TRBJ2-2	17	TGTGCCACCAGCAGCCTCTGGACTAGCGGGGGGAAGGGGGAGCTGTTTTTT	CATSSLWTSGGKGELFF
TRBV5-4	once	NA	TRBJ1-2	15	TGTGCCAGCAGCATGGGGGGGGGCAGTAACTATGGCTACACCTTC	CASSMGGGSNYGYTF
TRBV5-6	NA	NA	TRBJ1-2	14	TGTGCCAGCAGCTCCGGACCAGGGTACTATGGCTACACCTTC	CASSSGPGYYGYTF
TRBV4-2	NA	NA	TRBJ2-1	14	TGTGCCAGCAGCCAAGAGGGGCTGTACAATGAGCAGTTCTTC	CASSQEGLYNEQFF
TRBV5-8	NA	TRBD2	TRBJ2-7	14	TGTGCCAGCCAGCGTGGTACTAGCGGGAGCAGTCAGTACTTC	CASQRGTSGSSQYF
TRBV5-1	few	TRBD1	TRBJ1-1	17	TGCGCCAGCAGCCGTAACGTTGTGGGACAGGAGAACACTGAAGCTTTCTTT	CASSRNVVGQENTEAFF
TRBV7-8	NA	NA	TRBJ1-2	14	TGTGCCAGCAGCTTAGTTGGGCAGGGAATGGGCTACACCTTC	CASSLVGQGMGYTF
TRBV2	NA	NA	TRBJ2-2	15	TGTGCCAGCAGTGAGGTCAGGGCGAACACCGGGGAGCTGTTTTTT	CASSEVRANTGELFF
TRBV5-1	NA	NA	TRBJ1-1	12	TGCGCCAGCAGGGAGTCTGGCACTGAAGCTTTCTTT	CASRESGTEAFF
TRBV7-2	few	TRBD2	TRBJ2-3	18	TGTGCCAGCAGCTTCCTCCCGCTAGCGGGGGGAAGCACAGATACGCAGTATTTT	CASSFLPLAGGSTDTQYF
TRBV7-2	NA	NA	TRBJ2-1	15	TGTGCCAGCAGCTTCGGGTCGTCGGGTTTCAATGAGCAGTTCTTC	CASSFGSSGFNEQFF
TRBV6-5	NA	NA	TRBJ2-2	16	TGCGCCAGCAGTTACTCGGGCAGCCCGATGACCGGGGAGCTGTTTTTT	CASSYSGSPMTGELFF
TRBV7-8	NA	NA	TRBJ1-4	14	TGTGCCAGCAGCTTAGGCGCAACTAATGAAAAACTGTTTTTT	CASSLGATNEKLFF
TRBV19	NA	TRBD2	TRBJ2-1	18	TGTGCCAGTAGTAAAGAGAGTCTAGCGGGAGCCGCCTACAATGAGCAGTTCTTC	CASSKESLAGAAYNEQFF
TRBV7-6	NA	TRBD1	TRBJ1-2	15	TGTGCCAGCAGCTTAAGGGACAGTCCAAGCTATGGCTACACCTTC	CASSLRDSPSYGYTF
TRBV6-6	NA	TRBD2	TRBJ2-1	15	TGTGCCAGCAGTTACAGGTCGGGAGGGTCGAATGAGCAGTTCTTC	CASSYRSGGSNEQFF
TRBV11-2	NA	NA	TRBJ2-7	13	TGTGCCAGCAGCTTAGTGGGGGGTGTCGAGCAGTACTTC	CASSLVGGVEQYF
TRBV4-3	few	NA	TRBJ1-2	15	TGCGCCAGCAGCCAAGTCCGCCGCAGGGCCTATGGCTACACCTTC	CASSQVRRRAYGYTF
TRBV9	few	TRBD1	TRBJ1-2	14	TGTGCCAGCAGCGTAGGGGACAGATACTATGGCTACACCTTC	CASSVGDRYYGYTF
TRBV2	few	NA	TRBJ2-3	15	TGTGCCAGCAGTACCCCCCCGGGGAGCACAGATACGCAGTATTTT	CASSTPPGSTDTQYF
TRBV28	NA	NA	TRBJ1-5	14	TGTGCCAGCAGTTTCGGTCACTGGGGCGGGGCCCAGCATTTT	CASSFGHWGGAQHF
TRBV19	NA	TRBD1	TRBJ1-2	15	TGTGCCAGTAGTAGGGACAGGGGATCCAACTATGGCTACACCTTC	CASSRDRGSNYGYTF
TRBV9	NA	TRBD2	TRBJ2-2	16	TGTGCCAGCAGCGTAGTGGGGGAGGGCTACACCGGGGAGCTGTTTTTT	CASSVVGEGYTGELFF